The 24 T cell receptor beta chains listed next were all sequenced from one sample in a study of technical replicates of blood from several donors. Assay: immunoSEQ multiplex PCR; the TCRdb copy retains only in-frame clones and omits some. Seen here are 50,000 to 65,000 clones, just under 90% observed once, and the top ten hold around 5.1%. Sequencing was done on a sample of PBMCs. The receptors stem from a human donor in good health. Some clones in this sample may be carry-over from other donors' samples.

The chain employs TRBV19 and TRBJ2-2; 9 bases agree with TRBD1. Germline V gives CDR1 LNHDA, CDR2 SQIVND (reference sequence). The trim removed 6 bases at V and 4 bases at J, leaving 6 bases unmatched. The CDR3 contains 15 residues. As DNA, the CDR3 is TGTGCCAGTAGGAGAACAGGGGGCGGCACCGGGGAGCTGTTTTTT. This encodes CASRRTGGGTGELFF.

The chain links TRBV18 to TRBJ1-5; D is possibly TRBD1 (6 bases). This CDR3 contains 15 residues. CDR1 KGHSH and CDR2 LQKENI come from the germline V gene. The ends were cut back, 3 bases at V and 3 bases at J, with 12 bases in the middle. In nucleotides, the CDR3 is TGTGCCAGCTCACCCCAGACAGGTTACAATCAGCCCCAGCATTTT. Protein: CASSPQTGYNQPQHF. The full variable domain, in which reference TRBV18 and TRBJ1-5 provide the parts outside the CDR3, is NAGVMQNPRHLVRRRGQEARLRCSPMKGHSHVYWYRQLPEEGLKFMVYLQKENIIDESGMPKERFSAEFPKEGPSILRIQQVVRGDSAAYFCASSPQTGYNQPQHFGDGTRLSIL.

This chain links TRBV30 with TRBJ1-2, with 7 bases that match TRBD1. Per germline, CDR1 GTSNPN and CDR2 SVGIG (reference sequence). CDR3 size: 13 residues. With 7 bases clipped from V and 3 bases from J, the junction kept 8 bases outside the gene matches. Here the CDR3 DNA reads TGTGCCTTTAACAGGGGAGGTGACTATGGCTACACCTTC. Translating gives CAFNRGGDYGYTF.

The V gene is TRBV6-6, the J gene TRBJ2-3; TRBD2 aligns across 10 bases. With V trimmed by 7 bases and J by 2 bases, 9 bases remained unmatched. Germline-derived CDR1 and CDR2 are MNHNY and SVGAGI (reference sequence). The CDR3 runs 16 residues. The CDR3 loop reads CASTLGLADPTDTQYF. The CDR3 DNA reads as TGTGCCAGCACCCTCGGACTAGCGGATCCCACAGATACGCAGTATTTT.

This chain joins TRBV7-2 and TRBJ2-7; perhaps TRBD1 as D (8 bases). The V and J ends lost 1 base and 2 bases respectively, with 15 bases between them. CDR3 length: 16 residues. Germline V lookup: CDR1 SGHTA, CDR2 FQGNSA. CDR3: CASSLVVTGGAYEQYF. The CDR3 nucleotides read TGTGCCAGCAGCTTAGTAGTCACAGGGGGGGCCTACGAGCAGTACTTC.

The rearrangement links TRBV27 to TRBJ2-7; a weak D match, TRBD2 (6 bases). Trimming removed 4 bases from V and 4 bases from J, with 14 bases in between. The CDR3 consists of 14 residues. CDR1 and CDR2 (germline): MNHEY, SMNVEV (reference sequence). CDR3 DNA sequence: TGTGCCAGCAGTTGGCGGGAAAAAGGGTACGAGCAGTACTTC. This gives the protein CASSWREKGYEQYF.

This clone was detected a few times. The CDR3 spells CASSLRGGTGELFF. The DNA of the CDR3 is TGTGCCAGCAGCTTGCGGGGGGGCACCGGGGAGCTGTTTTTT. V is TRBV5-4 and J is TRBJ2-2; 8 bases match TRBD2. The CDR3 has 14 residues. With 1 base clipped from V and 4 bases from J, the junction kept 0 bases outside the gene matches. Germline V gene sequence: CDR1 SGHNT, CDR2 YYREEE (reference sequence).

This chain joins TRBV7-9 and TRBJ2-7; TRBD1 is a possible D gene (6 bases). The V end was cut by 7 bases, the J end by 4 bases, with 11 bases between. This CDR3 contains 12 residues. Germline assignment: CDR1 SEHNR and CDR2 FQNEAQ (reference sequence). The CDR3 DNA reads as TGTGCCAGCACCGCGACAGGTTACGAGCAGTACTTC. It translates to CASTATGYEQYF.

This rearrangement joins TRBV7-6 to TRBJ2-2; D not certain. The length of the CDR3 is 14 residues. V was clipped by 3 bases and J by 5 bases, with 10 bases between them. Per the germline V gene, CDR1 is SGHVS and CDR2 is FNYEAQ. The CDR3 spells CASSFESVTGELFF. The CDR3 DNA is TGTGCCAGCAGCTTCGAGAGTGTAACCGGGGAGCTGTTTTTT.

The gene calls are TRBV7-2 and TRBJ2-3, with D maybe TRBD2 (5 bases). The V gene lost 5 bases and the J gene lost 0 bases, with 9 bases spanning the gap. The CDR3 length is 14 residues. Germline V CDR1 and CDR2: SGHTA, FQGNSA. CDR3 bases: TGTGCCAGCAGCCGGGGAGCTAGCACAGATACGCAGTATTTT. Translating it yields CASSRGASTDTQYF.

This chain links TRBV18 with TRBJ1-1; D call uncertain. The germline V gene encodes CDR1 KGHSH and CDR2 LQKENI. This CDR3 has 15 residues. Trimming took off 2 bases at V and 3 bases at J, with 13 bases between the two ends. The CDR3 nucleotides read TGTGCCAGCTCACCAGGGAGCCAGTTGGACACTGAAGCTTTCTTT. The encoded protein is CASSPGSQLDTEAFF.

The J gene is TRBJ1-1, the V gene TRBV7-8; perhaps TRBD1 as D (5 bases). From germline, CDR1 is SGHVS and CDR2 FQNEAQ. The CDR3 extends over 14 amino acids. V was clipped by 6 bases and J by 4 bases, with 15 bases between them. CDR3 in DNA: TGTGCCAGCAGAACCGGGGGGGGGAGCACTGAAGCTTTCTTT. Amino acid sequence: CASRTGGGSTEAFF.

The rearrangement joins TRBV29-1 to TRBJ2-5; 9 nucleotides match TRBD2. Germline values: CDR1 SQVTM, CDR2 ANQGSEA. J was trimmed by 1 base and V by 6 bases; bases with no gene match: 9. The CDR3 has 15 amino acids. The chain's CDR3 is CSVVPVLAGQETQYF. The CDR3 nucleotides read TGCAGCGTGGTACCGGTACTAGCGGGCCAAGAGACCCAGTACTTC.

V gene TRBV7-2 combines with J gene TRBJ1-1, with TRBD1 as a possible D gene (5 bases). The CDR3 runs to 13 residues. V lost 5 bases and J lost 7, with 14 bases in between. From germline, CDR1 is SGHTA and CDR2 FQGNSA. The CDR3 sequence is CASSGGEGGEAFF. The DNA for the CDR3 is TGTGCCAGCAGCGGGGGGGAGGGCGGTGAAGCTTTCTTT.

The genes are TRBV13 and TRBJ1-6; perhaps TRBD1 as D (5 bases). Trimming shortened V by 5 bases and J by 8 bases, and 16 bases separated the two germline ends. The V gene's germline CDR1 is PRHDT and CDR2 FYEKMQ (reference sequence). The CDR3 consists of 15 residues. CDR3 in amino acids: CASSRTGGGYSPLHF. CDR3 coding DNA: TGTGCCAGCAGCCGCACCGGGGGAGGATATTCACCCCTCCACTTT. Complete variable domain (other parts from reference TRBV13 and TRBJ1-6): AAGVIQSPRHLIKEKRETATLKCYPIPRHDTVYWYQQGPGQDPQFLISFYEKMQSDKGSIPDRFSAQQFSDYHSELNMSSLELGDSALYFCASSRTGGGYSPLHFGNGTRLTVT.

This chain joins TRBV7-9 and TRBJ2-1; 11 bases agree with TRBD2. There are 15 residues in the CDR3. V was pared by 3 bases and J by 4 bases, with 2 bases of the junction left unmatched. The germline V gene has CDR1 SEHNR and CDR2 FQNEAQ (reference sequence). The CDR3 protein is CASSLIAGGYNEQFF. Written as DNA, the CDR3 is TGTGCCAGCAGCTTGATAGCGGGGGGGTACAATGAGCAGTTCTTC.

The rearrangement uses TRBV6-5 and TRBJ1-2; TRBD1 matches 7 bases. V lost 6 bases to trimming and J lost 7 bases; unmatched junction nucleotides: 11. Germline CDR1 MNHEY, CDR2 SVGAGI. The CDR3 is made up of 14 amino acids. CDR3 region: CASRGQGVIGGYTF. In nucleotides, the CDR3 is TGTGCCAGCAGGGGCCAGGGGGTTATAGGTGGCTACACCTTC.

A single count supports this clone. The rearrangement joins TRBV4-1 to TRBJ2-5; D unresolved. V was pared by 3 bases and J by 5 bases, with 10 bases between. Germline assignment: CDR1 MGHRA and CDR2 YSYEKL. CDR3 length equals 13 residues. CDR3 in amino acids: CASSQALGETQYF. CDR3 DNA: TGCGCCAGCAGCCAGGCACTCGGGGAGACCCAGTACTTC.

The genes are TRBV18 and TRBJ1-2; D unresolved. The CDR3 sequence is 11 residues long. Per the germline V gene, CDR1 is KGHSH and CDR2 is LQKENI. Trimming pared 5 bases from V and 8 bases from J, leaving 9 bases between. CDR3 DNA sequence: TGTGCCAGCTCATCTAACGAGGGCTACACCTTC. Amino acid sequence: CASSSNEGYTF.

The V gene is TRBV6-5, the J gene TRBJ1-2, with TRBD1 as a possible D gene (6 bases). The V gene's germline CDR1 is MNHEY and CDR2 SVGAGI. V gave up 2 bases and J gave up 2 bases, with 9 bases separating them. There are 14 residues in the CDR3. Here the CDR3 reads CASSYRGSNYGYTF. Written as DNA, the CDR3 is TGTGCCAGCAGTTACAGGGGGTCCAACTATGGCTACACCTTC.

The CDR3 reads CASSSPTSSGNTIYF. The CDR3 bases are TGTGCCAGCAGTTCCCCAACAAGCTCTGGAAACACCATATATTTT. The chain combines TRBV6-6 with TRBJ1-3, with D uncertain. Trimming removed 4 bases at V and 0 bases at J, with 10 bases between. CDR3 length: 15 amino acids. Looked up from germline, CDR1 is MNHNY and CDR2 is SVGAGI (reference sequence).

The gene calls are TRBV4-3 and TRBJ1-2; weak D call: TRBD1 (6 bases). V was clipped by 0 bases and J by 5 bases, with 19 bases between them. This CDR3 comprises 17 residues. Germline V CDR1 and CDR2: LGHNA, YSLEER. The DNA of the CDR3 is TGCGCCAGCAGCCAAGATCGCGTGGGGGCGCCGGCGTATGGCTACACCTTC. It is translated as CASSQDRVGAPAYGYTF.

This clone has a handful of counts. V and J are TRBV7-9 and TRBJ1-4; TRBD1 matches 9 bases. Losses at the gene ends were 5 bases for V and 8 bases for J; bases not matched to a gene: 9. CDR1 is SEHNR and CDR2 is FQNEAQ in the germline V gene (reference sequence). This CDR3 is 15 amino acids long. The CDR3 spells CASSERQGVVEKLFF. CDR3 DNA sequence: TGTGCCAGCAGCGAGAGACAGGGGGTGGTAGAAAAACTGTTTTTT.

The chain recombines TRBV4-3 with TRBJ1-3; D may be TRBD1 (5 bases). The CDR3 is made up of 14 amino acids. Trimming removed 0 bases at V and 8 bases at J, with 11 bases between. Germline assignment: CDR1 LGHNA and CDR2 YSLEER. The CDR3 sequence is CASSQDQGRDTIYF. Here the CDR3 DNA reads TGCGCCAGCAGCCAAGACCAGGGAAGAGACACCATATATTTT.